One and the same sample provided the 5 T cell receptor beta chains below, sequenced in a study of metastatic and nonmetastatic thyroid tumors. There were no patients who had received any treatment before thyroid surgery. MiXCR re-clonotyped the PCR reads for TCRdb. The sample records 15,000 or so clones, 15% to 19% being singletons. Sequenced sample: blood. Source of these receptors: a female donor with papillary thyroid cancer or a benign thyroid nodule (not recorded which). Some clones in this sample may be carry-over from other donors' samples.

Note on this clone: A much larger clonotype is one base distant, so this may be a read error. At the DNA level, this CDR3 is encoded by other sequences in the same sample as well. The chain joins TRBV20-1 to TRBJ2-1; no clear D gene. The CDR3 has 11 amino acids. V was clipped by 6 bases and J by 13 bases, with 16 bases between them. The germline CDR1 and CDR2 sequences are DFQATT and SNEGSKA (reference sequence). The CDR3 protein is CSATPGVRQFF. In nucleotides, the CDR3 is TGCAGTGCCACCCCGGGTGTTAGACAGTTCTTC.

This clone appeared a single time. The rearrangement joins TRBV5-1 to TRBJ1-2; D gene unclear. Trimming shortened V by 4 bases and J by 4 bases, and 14 bases separated the two germline ends. From germline, CDR1 is SGHRS and CDR2 YFSETQ. The length of the CDR3 is 14 residues. CDR3 in amino acids: CASSPNGQIYGYTF. The DNA for the CDR3 is TGCGCCAGCAGCCCCAACGGGCAGATCTATGGCTACACCTTC.

Ten or more counts support this clone. The chain carries TRBV29-1 and TRBJ2-5; no reliable D call. V shed 3 bases and J shed 4 bases, with 9 bases lying between them. CDR1 is SQVTM and CDR2 is ANQGSEA in the germline V gene. This CDR3 is 12 amino acids long. The CDR3 sequence is CSVDPSRETQYF. CDR3 in DNA: TGCAGCGTTGATCCCTCAAGAGAGACCCAGTACTTC.

The CDR3 sequence: CSARGWTGGYNSPLHF. The CDR3 coding sequence is TGCAGTGCTAGGGGCTGGACAGGGGGCTATAATTCACCCCTCCACTTT. The rearrangement joins TRBV20-1 to TRBJ1-6; 10 nucleotides match TRBD1. V gave up 3 bases and J gave up 3 bases; unmatched junction bases: 5. Germline V gene lookup returns CDR1 DFQATT and CDR2 SNEGSKA (reference sequence). This CDR3 is 16 amino acids long.

This clone has at least ten counts. This chain uses TRBV5-1 with TRBJ2-5, with 7 bases that match TRBD1. Germline CDR1 is SGHRS and CDR2 is YFSETQ. The CDR3 length is 13 residues. V trimming: 0 bases; J trimming: 4 bases; junction bases outside the gene matches: 0. CDR3 in amino acids: CASSLGTGETQYF. DNA for the CDR3: TGCGCCAGCAGCTTGGGGACAGGAGAGACCCAGTACTTC.